One and the same sample provided the 9 T cell receptor beta chains below, sequenced in a study of T cells in Graves' hyperthyroidism and ophthalmopathy. Amplified TCR beta CDR3 regions derived from RNA transcripts. The HTBI primer set drove a first-round RT-PCR of the TCR CDR3. TCRdb re-called the multiplex PCR reads through MiXCR, storing one row per CDR3 protein. The sample shows almost 600,000 distinct CDR3 sequences, more than 11% of them seen only once. Sequences were obtained from blood. These receptors came from a woman aged 30 to 39 with Graves' hyperthyroidism that later progressed to Graves' ophthalmopathy.

About this clonotype: This may arise from a read error, as a much more abundant clone is one base away. J is TRBJ1-1 and V is TRBV18; D unclear. The CDR3 runs to 15 residues. Germline CDR1 KGHSH, CDR2 LQKENI. As DNA, the CDR3 is TGTGCCAGCTCACCAGGGTACCAGCCGAACACTGAAGGTTTCTTT. Amino acids: CASSPGYQPNTEGFF.

The sample holds many counts of this clonotype. This chain uses TRBV14 with TRBJ1-6; a weak D match, TRBD1 (5 bases). The CDR3 runs to 17 residues. CDR1 SGHDN and CDR2 FVKESK come from the germline V gene. Trimming removed 0 bases at V and 7 bases at J, with 16 bases between. This chain's CDR3 is CASSQEAGAGINSPLHF. The CDR3 DNA reads TGTGCCAGCAGCCAAGAAGCCGGGGCTGGTATCAATTCACCCCTCCACTTT.

This clonotype was counted between two and nine times. The chain links TRBV10-2 to TRBJ2-3; maybe TRBD1 (5 bases). CDR3 length: 12 residues. V gave up 5 bases and J gave up 6 bases, with 9 bases separating them. Looked up from germline, CDR1 is WSHSY and CDR2 is SAAADI. The chain's CDR3 is CASSNTGDTQYF. The CDR3 region has the DNA TGCGCCAGCAGTAACACAGGTGATACGCAGTATTTT.

The chain combines TRBV4-3 with TRBJ2-6; no clear D gene. The CDR3 contains 17 residues. The ends were cut back, 1 base at V and 0 bases at J, with 10 bases in the middle. CDR1 and CDR2 (germline): LGHNA, YSLEER. The CDR3 DNA sequence: TGCGCCAGCAGCCAAGCCCAGGATAGCTCTGGGGCCAACGTCCTGACTTTC. This translates into CASSQAQDSSGANVLTF.

This clonotype has at least ten counts. The rearrangement joins TRBV14 to TRBJ1-2; 8 positions agree with TRBD1. This CDR3 comprises 15 residues. Germline CDR1 SGHDN, CDR2 FVKESK. Trimming at V came to 0 bases and at J to 7 bases, leaving 7 bases not matched to a gene. The CDR3 loop reads CASSQEGRGPVGYTF. The DNA of the CDR3 is TGTGCCAGCAGCCAAGAGGGCAGGGGGCCGGTTGGCTACACCTTC.

This clonotype has ten or more counts. The chain is built from TRBV12-5 and TRBJ1-1, with unresolved D. Germline CDR1 reads LGHNT; CDR2 reads FRNRAP. Trimming pared 0 bases from V and 7 bases from J, leaving 9 bases between. The CDR3 consists of 13 residues. CDR3 coding DNA: TGTGCTAGTGGTTTGGTACCAGGAGGTGAAGCTTTCTTT. Encoded protein: CASGLVPGGEAFF.

This clonotype was recorded at least ten times. V and J are TRBV12-3 or TRBV12-4 and TRBJ1-1; no firm D call. The CDR3 has 13 residues. The ends were cut back, 6 bases at V and 0 bases at J, with 8 bases in the middle. The CDR3 sequence is CASRSVLNTEAFF. The CDR3 bases are TGTGCCAGCAGATCGGTCCTGAACACTGAAGCTTTCTTT.

This clonotype was recorded a few times. This chain joins TRBV27 and TRBJ1-2, with D possibly being TRBD1 (6 bases). Germline V lookup: CDR1 MNHEY, CDR2 SMNVEV (reference sequence). V lost 5 bases to trimming and J lost 8 bases, with 15 bases between them. The CDR3 totals 13 residues. In DNA, the CDR3 is TGTGCCAGCAGTCAAGGGACAACTACCGGCTACACCTTC. Its translation: CASSQGTTTGYTF.

This clonotype was detected many times. V gene TRBV15 combines with J gene TRBJ1-5; D is undetermined. Germline CDR1 is LNHNV and CDR2 is YYDKDF (reference sequence). With 4 bases removed from V and 0 bases from J, the gap between germline ends came to 1 base. This CDR3 is built from 12 residues. The CDR3 bases are TGTGCCACCAGCATTAGCAATCAGCCCCAGCATTTT. Its translation is CATSISNQPQHF. The entire variable domain, with the rest obtained from reference TRBV15 and TRBJ1-5, is as follows: DAMVIQNPRYQVTQFGKPVTLSCSQTLNHNVMYWYQQKSSQAPKLLFHYYDKDFNNEADTPDNFQSRRPNTSFCFLDIRSPGLGDTAMYLCATSISNQPQHFGDGTRLSIL.